The 13 T cell receptor beta chains presented below share a single source sample, sequenced in a study of graft-versus-host responses after intestinal transplantation. Profiled with immunoSEQ multiplex PCR; TCRdb holds only in-frame clones, not every one. The sample includes roughly 40,000 clones, roughly 89% of them seen just once. Sequences were derived from PBMCs, sampled 260 to 280 days after transplant. Source of these receptors: a human patient who received an intestinal transplant, so some T cells may come from the graft donor.

V and J are TRBV4-1 and TRBJ1-2; possibly TRBD1 for D (6 bases). Per germline, CDR1 MGHRA and CDR2 YSYEKL. This CDR3 is 16 amino acids long. V was clipped by 1 base and J by 2 bases, with 14 bases between them. CDR3 in amino acids: CASSQVPGALNYGYTF. The CDR3 coding sequence is TGCGCCAGCAGCCAAGTCCCAGGGGCTCTCAACTATGGCTACACCTTC.

Points on this clone: Other DNA sequences in this specimen translate into the identical CDR3. The rearrangement joins TRBV27 to TRBJ2-7; possibly TRBD1 for D (6 bases). The CDR3 spans 14 residues. CDR1 is MNHEY, CDR2 SMNVEV, per germline (reference sequence). V shed 6 bases and J shed 0 bases, with 12 bases lying between them. Here the CDR3 DNA reads TGTGCCAGCAGAAAGGGGGTAACCTCCTACGAGCAGTACTTC. Its translation: CASRKGVTSYEQYF.

The chain has TRBV18 and TRBJ1-4, with TRBD1 matching over 7 bases. The CDR3 is 14 residues long. Germline lookup yields CDR1 KGHSH and CDR2 LQKENI. Trimming took 8 bases from V and 5 from J; bases not matched to a gene: 8. In DNA form, the CDR3 reads TGTGCCAGCCGGGAGACAGGGCAAAATGAAAAACTGTTTTTT. This codes for CASRETGQNEKLFF.

V gene TRBV6-1 combines with J gene TRBJ2-5; possibly TRBD1 for D (5 bases). Germline V gene lookup returns CDR1 MNHNS and CDR2 SASEGT. The CDR3 runs to 13 residues. V was shortened by 5 bases and J by 4 bases, with 11 bases between the two germline ends. For the CDR3, the DNA is TGTGCCAGCAGTTGGGTTAGGGGAGAGACCCAGTACTTC. Translated: CASSWVRGETQYF.

The table lists this clone with a count of one. The chain links TRBV5-5 to TRBJ2-7, with D tentatively TRBD1 (6 bases). The CDR3 extends over 15 amino acids. Germline loops: CDR1 SGHKS, CDR2 YYEKEE (reference sequence). The V end lost 2 bases, the J end lost 3 bases, and 15 bases lay between the germline ends. CDR3 DNA sequence: TGTGCCAGCAGCTTTGTGGGGGCAGGGGACTACGAGCAGTACTTC. Translation: CASSFVGAGDYEQYF.

This clone has a single count. The rearrangement links TRBV7-9 to TRBJ2-3; TRBD2 matches 7 bases. This CDR3 comprises 15 residues. CDR1 and CDR2 from the germline V gene are SEHNR and FQNEAQ (reference sequence). Trimming took 7 bases from V and 2 from J; bases not matched to a gene: 9. The CDR3 sequence: CASTWGTTSTDTQYF. The CDR3 DNA follows: TGTGCCAGCACTTGGGGGACTACATCCACAGATACGCAGTATTTT.

The chain is built from TRBV6-5 and TRBJ2-7; 7 bases are shared with TRBD1. The CDR3 loop spans 15 amino acids. Trimming removed 0 bases from V and 5 bases from J; junction bases left unmatched: 7. Germline V lookup: CDR1 MNHEY, CDR2 SVGAGI. This chain's CDR3 is CASSYSRQGPHEQYF. CDR3 DNA sequence: TGTGCCAGCAGTTACTCCCGACAGGGTCCCCACGAGCAGTACTTC.

V and J are TRBV6-1 and TRBJ1-2; no reliable D call. Trimming removed 3 bases at V and 2 bases at J, with 10 bases between. Per germline, CDR1 MNHNS and CDR2 SASEGT. This CDR3 has 14 amino acids. The CDR3 coding sequence is TGTGCCAGCAGTGATGTTAAAGAAAACTATGGCTACACCTTC. Translating it yields CASSDVKENYGYTF.

This chain uses TRBV9 with TRBJ1-1; D is undetermined. The CDR3 is 10 amino acids. Trimming removed 8 bases at V and 7 bases at J, with 9 bases between. Germline V gene data show CDR1 as SGDLS and CDR2 as YYNGEE. The CDR3 DNA follows: TGTGCCAGTTCGGAGGGTGAAGCTTTCTTT. Its translation is CASSEGEAFF.

The J gene is TRBJ2-3, the V gene TRBV27, with TRBD2 matching over 11 bases. Germline CDR1 and CDR2: MNHEY and SMNVEV (reference sequence). V shed 4 bases and J 6 bases; nucleotides not matched to a gene: 6. The CDR3 runs 15 residues. In DNA, the CDR3 is TGTGCCAGCAGTTCTAGCGGGGGGCAGGGGGATACGCAGTATTTT. It codes for CASSSSGGQGDTQYF.

This rearrangement joins TRBV9 to TRBJ2-6, with D perhaps matching TRBD1 (6 bases). The V gene's germline CDR1 is SGDLS and CDR2 YYNGEE. This CDR3 contains 15 residues. The germline V and J ends were trimmed by 3 bases and 1 base, with 8 bases remaining between them. CDR3 sequence reads: CASSEQGSGANVLTF. In DNA form, the CDR3 reads TGTGCCAGCAGCGAACAGGGATCTGGGGCCAACGTCCTGACTTTC.

The chain joins TRBV15 to TRBJ2-5; D gene unclear. V gave up 1 base and J gave up 4 bases, with 7 bases separating them. The CDR3 extends over 13 amino acids. Germline V lookup: CDR1 LNHNV, CDR2 YYDKDF (reference sequence). The CDR3 DNA is TGTGCCACCAGCAGAGCATATCTAGAGACCCAGTACTTC. Translation: CATSRAYLETQYF.

CDR3 loop: CASSPWTGMNTEAFF. As DNA, the CDR3 is TGTGCCAGCAGTCCCTGGACGGGCATGAACACTGAAGCTTTCTTT. This rearrangement joins TRBV2 to TRBJ1-1; D remains unclear. Trimming cost V 5 bases and J 0 bases, with 13 bases left between them. The CDR3 covers 15 residues. Germline loops: CDR1 SNHLY, CDR2 FYNNEI.